One sample yielded the 4 T cell receptor beta chains listed below, sequenced in a study of T cell changes during pregnancy in multiple sclerosis. Repertoires were generated with immunoSEQ multiplex PCR, while TCRdb's copy carries only in-frame clones and drops some. The sample yields approximately 80,000 clones, around 93% seen once. The sample in question was PBMCs, obtained in the first trimester of pregnancy. The receptor set was obtained from a female donor in good health, serving as a control in a pregnancy study. Some clones in this sample may be carry-over from other donors' samples.

The chain uses TRBV11-2 and TRBJ2-5, with 9 nucleotides matching TRBD1. J was trimmed by 6 bases and V by 5 bases; bases with no gene match: 7. Germline V lookup: CDR1 SGHAT, CDR2 FQNNGV. The length of the CDR3 is 14 residues. For the CDR3, the DNA is TGTGCCAGCAGCCGGACAGGGGCAACGAAGACCCAGTACTTC. As protein: CASSRTGATKTQYF.

The chain employs TRBV28 and TRBJ2-7, with 12 bases identical to TRBD2. This CDR3 comprises 14 residues. With V trimmed by 8 bases and J by 6 bases, 8 bases remained unmatched. The germline V gene encodes CDR1 MDHEN and CDR2 SYDVKM. In DNA, the CDR3 is TGTGCCAGCTCGCTAGCGGGGGGGCCGGTCGAGCAGTACTTC. Its translation is CASSLAGGPVEQYF.

This chain joins TRBV6-5 and TRBJ1-1; D perhaps matches TRBD1 (6 bases). The V end lost 8 bases, the J end lost 3 bases, and 10 bases lay between the germline ends. Germline CDR1 MNHEY, CDR2 SVGAGI. CDR3 length: 12 residues. DNA of the CDR3: TGTGCCAGCGGGGACACCGACACTGAAGCTTTCTTT. This sequence encodes CASGDTDTEAFF.

This clone was recorded once. The chain has TRBV2 and TRBJ2-2, with TRBD1 matching 8 bases. The CDR3 length is 15 residues. Germline V lookup: CDR1 SNHLY, CDR2 FYNNEI. The trim removed 4 bases at V and 2 bases at J, leaving 3 bases unmatched. The CDR3 here is CASSADRGNTGELFF. The CDR3 coding sequence is TGTGCCAGCAGTGCCGACAGGGGTAACACCGGGGAGCTGTTTTTT.